The 22 T cell receptor delta chains reported below all come from one sample, sequenced in a study of gamma-delta T cells after stem cell transplantation. TCRdb repeated clone calling on the RT-PCR reads with CATT. The table has some 2,400 delta-chain clones, approximately 5.6% seen once. Source material: gamma-delta T cells. The receptor source for this set is a human donor. It is not recorded whose cells these are; they may come from a transplant donor.

The chain's CDR3 is CACDPPLTGGYAGSSWDTRQMFF. Here the CDR3 DNA reads TGTGCCTGTGATCCCCCTCTTACTGGGGGATACGCGGGGAGCTCCTGGGACACCCGACAGATGTTTTTC. This chain links TRDV2 with TRDJ3; the match to TRDD3 covers 13 bases. Germline V CDR1 and CDR2: GEAIGNYY, EKD. Losses at the gene ends were 4 bases for V and 0 bases for J; bases not matched to a gene: 17. The length of the CDR3 is 23 residues.

Only a few counts were recorded for this clone. For this DNA, TCRdb reports the protein of a much larger clone, which diverges at residue 10, most likely from a read error; the protein presented here is translated directly from the DNA. J is TRDJ3 and V is TRDV2; 11 bases are shared with TRDD3. Germline trimming cut 0 bases from V and 1 base from J; bases unmatched to any gene: 7. CDR1 and CDR2 from the germline V gene are GEAIGNYY and EKD. CDR3 length: 20 amino acids. CDR3 sequence (DNA): TGTGCCTGTGACACCGTACTGGGGGATAAGCGGTCCTGGGACACCCGACAGATGTTTTTC. Residues: CACDTVLGDKRSWDTRQMFF.

This clone was seen only a few times. The protein given by TCRdb reflects a much larger clone and differs at residue 11 from this DNA's translation, likely from a read error; the protein shown is the DNA's translation. This chain joins TRDV2 and TRDJ1; no reliable D call. Trimming removed 0 bases from V and 0 bases from J, with 16 bases in between. Germline assignment: CDR1 GEAIGNYY and CDR2 EKD. CDR3 size: 17 residues. The CDR3 nucleotides are TGTGCCTGTGACACCGTAAGGAGAGAGAAGCACACCGATAAACTCATCTTT. Protein product: CACDTVRREKHTDKLIF.

This clone is medium-sized. The chain has TRDV2 and TRDJ1; TRDD3 agrees at 10 bases. This CDR3 is built from 19 residues. The ends lost 3 bases at V and 2 bases at J; junction bases unmatched: 17. Germline CDR1 reads GEAIGNYY; CDR2 reads EKD. The CDR3 sequence: CACDPLFPGDTRGTDKLIF. The CDR3 DNA reads TGTGCCTGTGACCCCCTCTTCCCGGGGGATACGCGGGGGACCGATAAACTCATCTTT.

In regard to this clone: The TCRdb record carries a much larger clone's protein, which differs from this DNA's translation at residue 13; a read error is the likely cause, and the protein listed here is the DNA translation. The rearrangement uses TRDV2 and TRDJ3, with 12 nucleotides matching TRDD3. Germline lookup yields CDR1 GEAIGNYY and CDR2 EKD. The CDR3 consists of 20 residues. The CDR3 spells CACDRVLGDTSSCDTRQMFF. The CDR3 DNA is TGTGCCTGTGACCGCGTACTGGGGGATACTAGCTCCTGTGACACCCGACAGATGTTTTTC.

This clone occurred a few times. TCRdb's protein for this DNA is that of a much larger clone and differs from the translation at residue 3, likely a read error; the protein shown is the DNA translation. Here the CDR3 DNA reads TGTGCCAGTGACCCCCTTGTGGGGGCTAGGACAGCACAACTCTTCTTT. It codes for CASDPLVGARTAQLFF. The genes are TRDV2 and TRDJ2, with a possible D match to TRDD3 (6 bases). Per the germline V gene, CDR1 is GEAIGNYY and CDR2 is EKD. This CDR3 has 16 amino acids.

As concerns this clone: A read error is possible here, since a much larger clone lies one base away. CDR3 residues: CARDSLGTYTDKLIF. CDR3 nucleotide sequence: TGTGCCCGTGACTCACTGGGGACGTACACCGATAAACTCATCTTT. The J gene is TRDJ1, the V gene TRDV2; 7 nucleotides match TRDD3. CDR1 is GEAIGNYY and CDR2 is EKD in the germline V gene. The CDR3 is made up of 15 amino acids.

This clone is categorized as medium-sized (0.01 to 0.1%). One base away lies a much larger clone, so this may be a sequencing read error. This chain uses TRDV2 with TRDJ1, with unresolved D. Germline-derived CDR1 and CDR2 are GEAIGNYY and EKD. The V end was cut by 7 bases, the J end by 0 bases, with 17 bases between. CDR3 length equals 15 residues. CDR3 nucleotide sequence: TGTGCCTGGGACCCCGTTGGGAACAACACCGATAAACTCATCTTT. It translates to CAWDPVGNNTDKLIF.

Note on this clone: A much larger clone differs from this one at a single base, so this may be a read error. The same CDR3 is also encoded by other DNA sequences in this sample. V is TRDV2 and J is TRDJ1; tentatively, D is TRDD3 (6 bases). The germline V gene has CDR1 GEAIGNYY and CDR2 EKD. The ends were cut back, 4 bases at V and 3 bases at J, with 20 bases in the middle. This CDR3 is built from 16 residues. CDR3 nucleotides: TGTGCCTGTGATCCACTGGGTGATACTGGCGCCGATAAACTCATCTTT. Amino acids: CACDPLGDTGADKLIF.

The sample holds a few counts of this clone. A read error may explain this, as a much larger clone is one base away. The J gene is TRDJ1, the V gene TRDV2, with 13 bases identical to TRDD3. The CDR3 spans 18 residues. CDR1 is GEAIGNYY and CDR2 is EKD in the germline V gene. The CDR3 sequence is CACDPLLGDTRDVDELIF. The CDR3 nucleotides are TGTGCCTGTGACCCTTTACTGGGGGATACGCGGGATGTCGATGAACTCATCTTT.

About this clone: The mismatch at residue 4 between this DNA's translation and the TCRdb protein of a much larger clone likely reflects a read error; the protein shown is translated from the DNA. The rearrangement links TRDV2 to TRDJ1; the match to TRDD3 covers 8 bases. This CDR3 contains 20 residues. CDR1 and CDR2 (germline): GEAIGNYY, EKD. In nucleotides, the CDR3 is TGTGCCTGTGGCACCGGAGCCCTACTCATGGGGGATCGTGGTCCCGATAAACTCATCTTT. Encoded protein: CACGTGALLMGDRGPDKLIF.

This clone was counted a few times. A much larger clone lies a single base off, so this may be a read error. V gene TRDV2 combines with J gene TRDJ1; no reliable D call. The germline CDR1 and CDR2 sequences are GEAIGNYY and EKD. The CDR3 is made up of 15 amino acids. For the CDR3, the DNA is TGTGCCCGTGACACCGTGGGCGGCCGAAGCCCGAAACTCATCTTT. Protein sequence: CARDTVGGRSPKLIF.

Points on this clone: This may arise from a read error, as a much more abundant clone is one base away. The chain combines TRDV2 with TRDJ1; D is perhaps TRDD3 (6 bases). The CDR3 consists of 14 residues. The germline CDR1 and CDR2 sequences are GEAIGNYY and EKD. The CDR3 region is CACDTVGGTDKPIF. DNA of the CDR3: TGTGCCTGTGACACCGTCGGGGGGACCGATAAACCCATCTTT.

To note about this clone: A much bigger clone sits one base away, suggesting this may be a read error. At the DNA level, this CDR3 is encoded by other sequences in the same sample as well. The chain employs TRDV2 and TRDJ1, with D uncertain. CDR1 and CDR2 (germline): GEAIGNYY, EKD. This CDR3 spans 14 amino acids. CDR3 sequence (DNA): TGTGCCTGTGACACGGTGCTGCGGACCGATAAGCTCATCTTT. Translating it yields CACDTVLRTDKLIF.

In the case of this clone: With only one base between it and a far larger clone, this is likely a read error. The chain recombines TRDV2 with TRDJ3, with 7 bases aligning to TRDD3. This CDR3 has 23 residues. Germline values: CDR1 GEAIGNYY, CDR2 EKD. CDR3 region: CACDTVARGWGKHSSCDTRQMFF. CDR3 bases: TGTGCCTGTGACACCGTAGCCAGAGGATGGGGGAAACACAGCTCCTGCGACACCCGACAGATGTTTTTC.

As for this clone: TCRdb shows a much larger clone's protein in place of this DNA's translation, and the two differ at residue 14, likely through a read error; the protein shown is translated from the DNA. This chain connects TRDV2 to TRDJ3, with D perhaps TRDD3 (5 bases). Germline CDR1 reads GEAIGNYY; CDR2 reads EKD. CDR3 size: 17 residues. The DNA of the CDR3 is TGTGCCTGTGACCCCCTAACCAGCTCCTGGGACACCCGACGGATGTTTTTC. Encoded protein: CACDPLTSSWDTRRMFF.

By share of the sample, this clone is medium-sized. This rearrangement joins TRDV2 to TRDJ1; TRDD3 is a possible D gene (5 bases). This CDR3 has 18 residues. Trimming stripped 0 bases from V and 0 bases from J, with 19 bases between. Germline CDR1 is GEAIGNYY and CDR2 is EKD. CDR3 sequence: CACDTVSSRGGYTDKLIF. In DNA, the CDR3 is TGTGCCTGTGACACCGTATCCTCACGGGGGGGTTACACCGATAAACTCATCTTT.

This clone was observed a few times. This likely reflects a read error, since a far larger clone is one base away. The chain carries TRDV2 and TRDJ1; D is unresolved. This CDR3 is built from 14 residues. Trimming removed 0 bases from V and 3 bases from J, with 10 bases in between. Germline lookup yields CDR1 GEAIGNYY and CDR2 EKD. The CDR3 is CACDTASHPDKLIF. Written as DNA, the CDR3 is TGTGCCTGTGACACCGCTTCTCACCCCGATAAACTCATCTTT.

This clone was seen a handful of times. This clone may be a read error of a much larger clone one base away. This chain connects TRDV2 to TRDJ1, with 7 bases fitting TRDD3. Germline V CDR1 and CDR2: GEAIGNYY, EKD. V trimming: 0 bases; J trimming: 1 base; junction bases outside the gene matches: 4. CDR3 size: 15 residues. As DNA, the CDR3 is TGTGCCTGTGACACCCTGGGGGCGATCACCGATAAACTCATCTTT. Its translation: CACDTLGAITDKLIF.

This clone is classed as medium-sized. With a far larger clone one base away, a read error is the likely cause. The same CDR3 can be traced to other DNA sequences in this sample. The chain carries TRDV2 and TRDJ1; TRDD3 aligns across 13 bases. Germline V gene lookup returns CDR1 GEAIGNYY and CDR2 EKD. The CDR3 has 21 residues. CDR3 sequence (DNA): TGTGCCTGTGACACTATCCTGGGACTGGGGGATACGTGGAGCTACACTGATAAACTCATCTTT. Amino acids: CACDTILGLGDTWSYTDKLIF.

Comments on this clone: The TCRdb protein comes from a much larger clone and disagrees with this DNA's translation at residue 17, likely due to a read error; the protein given here is derived from the DNA. The chain combines TRDV2 with TRDJ1; the match to TRDD3 covers 9 bases. From germline, CDR1 is GEAIGNYY and CDR2 EKD. This CDR3 comprises 20 residues. CDR3 sequence (DNA): TGTGCCTGTGACCCCGTAACTGGGGATACGCGAGGACCCCACACCGATACACTCATCTTT. Translated, it gives CACDPVTGDTRGPHTDTLIF.

This clone is judged large. The chain has TRDV2 and TRDJ1; 7 bases line up with TRDD3. The germline V gene has CDR1 GEAIGNYY and CDR2 EKD. The CDR3 extends over 19 amino acids. Trimming cost V 2 bases and J 0 bases; bases outside gene matches: 17. The chain's CDR3 is CACDRVSTGVYTYTDKLIF. The CDR3, as DNA: TGTGCCTGTGACAGGGTCTCGACTGGGGTCTACACGTACACCGATAAACTCATCTTT.